The clone carrying this T cell receptor beta chain was seen a few times. This could be a read error, since a much larger clone is one nucleotide away. The data were obtained in a study of regulatory T cells in long-lasting Graves disease. Germline V gene lookup returns CDR1 SNHLY and CDR2 FYNNEI. CDR3 length: 13 residues. Time point denoted: persistent/refractory GD, antithyroid drugs over 5 years with positive TRAb. The TCR library was prepared using RNA isolated from PBMCs. Xi'an, China, was home to the endocrinology department that provided patients. The authors built TCR beta libraries using iRepertoire HTBI primers and Arm-PCR of CDR3 regions. From the multiplex PCR reads, TCRdb called clonotypes with MiXCR, one entry per CDR3 protein. The sample holds about 290,000 distinct CDR3 sequences; 22% are singletons and the top ten take around 50%.

The origin of this receptor is a female donor with Graves disease. The rearrangement joins TRBV2 to TRBJ2-5; D not resolved. Here the sequenced sample was peripheral blood mononuclear cells (PBMCs), taken when the disease was refractory, from a patient treated with antithyroid drugs. CDR3 sequence reads: CASRNSNQETQYF. CDR3 DNA: TGTGCCAGCAGGAACTCCAACCAGGAGACCCAGTACTTC.